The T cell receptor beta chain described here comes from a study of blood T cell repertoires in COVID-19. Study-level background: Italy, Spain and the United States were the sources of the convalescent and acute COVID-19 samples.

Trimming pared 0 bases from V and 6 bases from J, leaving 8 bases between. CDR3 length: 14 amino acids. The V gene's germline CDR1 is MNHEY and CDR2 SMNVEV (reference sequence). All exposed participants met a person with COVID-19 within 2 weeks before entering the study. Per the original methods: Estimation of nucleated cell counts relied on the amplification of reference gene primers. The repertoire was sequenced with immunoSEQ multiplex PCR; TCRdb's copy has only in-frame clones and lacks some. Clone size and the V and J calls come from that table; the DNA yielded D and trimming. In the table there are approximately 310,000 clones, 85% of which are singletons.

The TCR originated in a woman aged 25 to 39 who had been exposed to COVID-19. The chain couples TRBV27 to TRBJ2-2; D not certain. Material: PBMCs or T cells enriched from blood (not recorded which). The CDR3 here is CASSLSHYPGELFF. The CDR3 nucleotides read TGTGCCAGCAGTTTATCGCACTATCCCGGGGAGCTGTTTTTT.